A selection of T cell receptor beta chains follows, all from one sample in a study of shared clonotypes between healthy human individuals. Profiling relied on immunoSEQ multiplex PCR, and the TCRdb table lists in-frame clones only, not all of them. The data show 950,000 to 1,300,000 clones, under 80% seen once. The material sequenced was memory CD4+ T cells sorted from blood. These receptors originate from a man between 18 and 35 years old in good health. Both conserved end residues are part of each CDR3. D genes are given only for firm matches. Clone size is shown for a subset of rows, as once, few, many or a class of expanded clone.

d_gene	v_gene	abundance	j_gene	CDR3nt	CDR3aa
NA	TRBV11-2	NA	TRBJ1-6	TGTGCCAGCAGCACCCTACAGGGATTAAATTCACCCCTCCACTTT	CASSTLQGLNSPLHF
TRBD1	TRBV6-5	many	TRBJ1-1	TGTGCCAGCAGTAGGGGACAGGGGAACACTGAAGCTTTCTTT	CASSRGQGNTEAFF
NA	TRBV30	NA	TRBJ2-1	TGTGCCTGGAGTGTCGGGCGGTTGGCCTACAATGAGCAGTTCTTC	CAWSVGRLAYNEQFF
TRBD1	TRBV7-2	NA	TRBJ1-2	TGTGCCAGCAGCGTTGACAGGGGGCGAGATGGCTACACCTTC	CASSVDRGRDGYTF
NA	TRBV29-1	NA	TRBJ1-1	TGCAGCGTTCGTGAAGGCACCAACACTGAAGCTTTCTTT	CSVREGTNTEAFF
NA	TRBV7-9	NA	TRBJ2-5	TGTGCCAGCAGCTTCTCGGAGACCCAGTACTTC	CASSFSETQYF
NA	TRBV6-5	NA	TRBJ1-2	TGTGCCAGCACGTCGAATTCTGGAGTCTATGGCTACACCTTC	CASTSNSGVYGYTF
NA	TRBV6-6	NA	TRBJ2-2	TGTGCCACCACCCGACTGTCAAACACCGGGGAGCTGTTTTTT	CATTRLSNTGELFF
TRBD1	TRBV6-6	once	TRBJ1-5	TGTGCCAGCAGTTACTCTACAGGGGGCCAGCCCCAGCATTTT	CASSYSTGGQPQHF
NA	TRBV11-3	NA	TRBJ2-1	TGTGCCAGCAGCTTAAAAGCCTCAACCTACAATGAGCAGTTCTTC	CASSLKASTYNEQFF
TRBD1	TRBV19	NA	TRBJ2-3	TGTGCCAGTAGCGACAGGGGGCGCGCAGATACGCAGTATTTT	CASSDRGRADTQYF
NA	TRBV12-1	few	TRBJ2-2	TGTGCCAGCAGCTTTTGTCGTAGCGGAAACACCGGGGAGCTGTTTTTT	CASSFCRSGNTGELFF
NA	TRBV2	few	TRBJ1-1	TGTGCCAGTGATACAGGGTGGACTGAAGCTTTCTTT	CASDTGWTEAFF
NA	TRBV2	few	TRBJ1-6	TGTGCCAGCAGTCGAGACGGCAGCTCCTATAATTCACCCCTCCACTTT	CASSRDGSSYNSPLHF
NA	TRBV9	many	TRBJ1-6	TGTGCCAGCAGCTCCCGCTCGAGCTCCTATAATTCACCCCTCCACTTT	CASSSRSSSYNSPLHF
TRBD2	TRBV15	NA	TRBJ2-7	TGTGCCACCAGCAGAGATACTGGCGGGAGGACTTCCTACGAGCAGTACTTC	CATSRDTGGRTSYEQYF
NA	TRBV7-2	once	TRBJ2-1	TGTGCCAGCAGCTTAGGAGCTACCGTTGAGCAGTTCTTC	CASSLGATVEQFF
TRBD1	TRBV11-2	NA	TRBJ1-2	TGTGCCAGCAGACTTTCCGGGACAGGTCTTCGCTATGGCTACACCTTC	CASRLSGTGLRYGYTF
NA	TRBV4-3	NA	TRBJ2-1	TGCGCCAGCAGCCAGGTTGGCCTCCCGGGGATGGGTGAGCAGTTCTTC	CASSQVGLPGMGEQFF
NA	TRBV30	NA	TRBJ1-5	TGTGCCTGGAATGGGGGTAGCAATCAGCCCCAGCATTTT	CAWNGGSNQPQHF
TRBD1	TRBV6-1	once	TRBJ1-1	TGTGCCAGCAGTCCCCTAGGACAGGGGGAAGCTTTCTTT	CASSPLGQGEAFF
TRBD2	TRBV7-2	NA	TRBJ2-7	TGTGCCAGCAGCTTAGCCCCAAGGCGGGGAGGGGACTACGAGCAGTACTTC	CASSLAPRRGGDYEQYF
TRBD1	TRBV4-1	NA	TRBJ2-5	TGCGCCAGCAGCCAAAATCTTGGACAGGGCGGGACCCAGTACTTC	CASSQNLGQGGTQYF
NA	TRBV30	NA	TRBJ2-3	TGTGCCTGGAGTCGGGGTTCGGGAGATACGCAGTATTTT	CAWSRGSGDTQYF
TRBD1	TRBV5-1	NA	TRBJ2-5	TGCGCCAGCTATTCAGGACAGGGGCAAGAGACCCAGTACTTC	CASYSGQGQETQYF
NA	TRBV6-6	NA	TRBJ2-2	TGTGCCAGCAGCACTCAGGGAAACACCGGGGAGCTGTTTTTT	CASSTQGNTGELFF
NA	TRBV7-2	NA	TRBJ2-4	TGTGCCAGCAGCTTAGCAGGTCAGCCTAAGCTAGCCAAAAACATTCAGTACTTC	CASSLAGQPKLAKNIQYF
NA	TRBV6-6	once	TRBJ2-3	TGTGCCAGCAGTTACTCGGGGCGCCACCCCACAGATACGCAGTATTTT	CASSYSGRHPTDTQYF
NA	TRBV10-3	once	TRBJ2-3	TGTGCCATCAGTGAGGCAGGGTGGTATGCAGATACGCAGTATTTT	CAISEAGWYADTQYF
TRBD1	TRBV27	NA	TRBJ1-6	TGTGCCAGCAGTAAAGGACAGGTCTATAATTCACCCCTCCACTTT	CASSKGQVYNSPLHF
TRBD2	TRBV6-1	NA	TRBJ2-7	TGTGCCAGCAGGGCAACTAGCGGGGGTACCTACGAGCAGTACTTC	CASRATSGGTYEQYF
NA	TRBV5-1	once	TRBJ2-7	TGCGCCAGCAGCCCCGAGACGGGACCCTACGAGCAGTACTTC	CASSPETGPYEQYF
NA	TRBV7-9	NA	TRBJ2-1	TGTGCCAGCAGCTTACCGGGGTTGGATGAGCAGTTCTTC	CASSLPGLDEQFF
NA	TRBV4-3	NA	TRBJ2-7	TGCGCCAGCAGCCAGGACTCCTCTAACAATTACGAGCAGTACTTC	CASSQDSSNNYEQYF
NA	TRBV5-4	few	TRBJ1-6	TGTGCCAGCAATTTAGGGCGTTCTAATTCACCCCTCCACTTT	CASNLGRSNSPLHF
NA	TRBV6-1	NA	TRBJ1-2	TGTGCCAGCATACCGGGTTTTGGGGGCTATGGCTACACCTTC	CASIPGFGGYGYTF
NA	TRBV30	NA	TRBJ1-4	TGTGCCTGGAGTGGGGGGGACCGCGGTGCAACTAATGAAAAACTGTTTTTT	CAWSGGDRGATNEKLFF
NA	TRBV19	few	TRBJ1-4	TGTGCCAGCCAGGGGAACGGACTGTTTTTT	CASQGNGLFF
NA	TRBV4-1	NA	TRBJ1-4	TGCGCATCAAGGAGGGGAGGTTCAACTAATGAAAAACTGTTTTTT	CASRRGGSTNEKLFF
TRBD2	TRBV7-2	NA	TRBJ2-7	TGTGCCAGCAGCTTAGCGGGACTAGGAGACTACGAGCAGTACTTC	CASSLAGLGDYEQYF
TRBD1	TRBV5-1	NA	TRBJ1-1	TGCGCCAGCAGCTTGCTCCTACTCTCGACAGGGGTTCTCACTGAAGCTTTCTTT	CASSLLLLSTGVLTEAFF
NA	TRBV25-1	few	TRBJ2-7	TGTGCCATCCTATACGAGCAGTACTTC	CAILYEQYF
NA	TRBV7-2	NA	TRBJ2-5	TGTGCCAGCAGCACCTTTGCAGGGCCCTCAGAGACCCAGTACTTC	CASSTFAGPSETQYF
NA	TRBV29-1	few	TRBJ2-3	TGCAGCGTTCGAGGGTCAACAGGGATCGCTCCAGATACGCAGTATTTT	CSVRGSTGIAPDTQYF
NA	TRBV7-2	NA	TRBJ1-4	TGTGCCAGCAGCTTATCCGGGGTAACTAATGAAAAACTGTTTTTT	CASSLSGVTNEKLFF
NA	TRBV30	NA	TRBJ1-6	TGTGCCTCCAAATCCGGGACAACGTATAATTCACCCCTCCACTTT	CASKSGTTYNSPLHF
NA	TRBV6-5	once	TRBJ1-4	TGTGCCAGCAGCCGCGGTCTGGGAGGGGAAAAACTGTTTTTT	CASSRGLGGEKLFF
NA	TRBV28	NA	TRBJ1-6	TGTGCCAGCAGGACGGACAGACTTAATTCACCCCTCCACTTT	CASRTDRLNSPLHF
NA	TRBV30	few	TRBJ1-1	TGTGCCTGGAGATTAAAGGGAAGCACTGAAGCTTTCTTT	CAWRLKGSTEAFF
NA	TRBV5-1	NA	TRBJ2-1	TGCGCCAGCAGCTTGGGAAGCGCGGGGAATGAGCAGTTCTTC	CASSLGSAGNEQFF
TRBD1	TRBV14	NA	TRBJ1-6	TGTGCCAGCAGCCAAGACCGCACAGGGGGGTTTAATTCACCCCTCCACTTT	CASSQDRTGGFNSPLHF
NA	TRBV9	NA	TRBJ1-3	TGTGCCAGCAGCCCGGAAGTGAGCTCTGGAAACACCATATATTTT	CASSPEVSSGNTIYF
NA	TRBV5-1	NA	TRBJ2-2	TGCGCCAGCAGGGGGTCGTCGGAGGTCGGGGAGCTGTTTTTT	CASRGSSEVGELFF
TRBD1	TRBV7-3	many	TRBJ1-1	TGTGCCAGCAGCAGGGACAGGGAGGGCACTGAAGCTTTCTTT	CASSRDREGTEAFF
TRBD2	TRBV30	NA	TRBJ2-2	TGTGCCTGGAGTGTACGGTCGGGGGGTGCGGGGGAGCTGTTTTTT	CAWSVRSGGAGELFF